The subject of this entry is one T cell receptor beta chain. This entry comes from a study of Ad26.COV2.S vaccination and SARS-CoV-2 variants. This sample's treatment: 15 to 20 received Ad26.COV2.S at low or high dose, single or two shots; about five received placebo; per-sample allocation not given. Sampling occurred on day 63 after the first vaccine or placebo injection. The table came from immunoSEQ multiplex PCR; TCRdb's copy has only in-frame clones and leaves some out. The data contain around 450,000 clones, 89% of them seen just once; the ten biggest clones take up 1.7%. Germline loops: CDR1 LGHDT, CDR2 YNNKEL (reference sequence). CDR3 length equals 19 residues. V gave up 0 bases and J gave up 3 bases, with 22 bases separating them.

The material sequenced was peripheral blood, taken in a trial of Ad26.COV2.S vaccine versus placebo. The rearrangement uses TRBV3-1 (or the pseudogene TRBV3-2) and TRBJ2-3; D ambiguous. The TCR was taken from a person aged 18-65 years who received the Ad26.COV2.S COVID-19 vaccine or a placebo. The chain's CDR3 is CASSQDRIGATLKTDTQYF. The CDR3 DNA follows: TGTGCCAGCAGCCAAGATCGAATAGGCGCAACTTTAAAGACAGATACGCAGTATTTT.